The rows below give T cell receptor beta chains drawn from one sample of a study of T cells in localized non-small cell lung cancer. Data came from immunoSEQ multiplex PCR; TCRdb stores just in-frame clones and leaves some out. The table has around 30,000 clones, more than 75% seen once; the top ten hold about an eighth. The sample here was peripheral blood, taken before any cancer treatment. The receptors shown here come from a female donor older than 55 with stage III squamous cell lung carcinoma. Both conserved end residues are part of each CDR3. D genes are given only for firm matches. Clone size, where shown, is once, few, many, or a class for clones that have expanded.

d_gene | j_gene | abundance | v_gene | CDR3aa | CDR3nt
TRBD1 | TRBJ2-5 | once | TRBV2 | CASSEGQRETQYF | TGTGCCAGCAGTGAGGGACAGCGAGAGACCCAGTACTTC
TRBD1 | TRBJ1-5 | . | TRBV6-5 | CASSYSHRGHQPQHF | TGTGCCAGCAGTTACTCTCACAGGGGTCATCAGCCCCAGCATTTT
. | TRBJ2-3 | . | TRBV5-1 | CASSLADPSTDTQYF | TGCGCCAGCAGCTTGGCCGACCCTAGCACAGATACGCAGTATTTT
TRBD1 | TRBJ2-3 | . | TRBV5-4 | CASSLPTGGTDTQYF | TGTGCCAGCAGCCTACCGACAGGGGGCACAGATACGCAGTATTTT
TRBD2 | TRBJ2-3 | once | TRBV28 | CASSLWASGGTDTQYF | TGTGCCAGCAGTTTATGGGCTAGCGGGGGCACAGATACGCAGTATTTT
. | TRBJ2-1 | . | TRBV9 | CASSVISGEQFF | TGTGCCAGCAGCGTAATATCCGGTGAGCAGTTCTTC
. | TRBJ1-2 | . | TRBV19 | CASSSDPTGNYGYTF | TGTGCCAGTAGTTCCGACCCCACTGGGAACTATGGCTACACCTTC
TRBD2 | TRBJ2-5 | . | TRBV6-6 | CASQRGGGVETQYF | TGTGCCAGCCAGCGGGGGGGCGGTGTAGAGACCCAGTACTTC
. | TRBJ2-7 | . | TRBV29-1 | CSVEEGDVYEQYF | TGCAGCGTTGAGGAGGGGGACGTCTACGAGCAGTACTTC
. | TRBJ2-5 | . | TRBV7-2 | CASSLEGGEYQETQYF | TGTGCCAGCAGCTTAGAAGGGGGAGAATACCAAGAGACCCAGTACTTC
TRBD2 | TRBJ2-3 | . | TRBV19 | CASSNPRGLAGNLASTDTQYF | TGTGCCAGTAGTAATCCTCGCGGGCTAGCGGGGAACTTAGCTAGCACAGATACGCAGTATTTT
. | TRBJ1-3 | . | TRBV18 | CASSMIQATVGNTIYF | TGTGCCAGCTCAATGATACAGGCGACGGTCGGAAACACCATATATTTT
TRBD1 | TRBJ2-7 | . | TRBV6-5 | CASSRGTGVYEQYF | TGTGCCAGCAGTCGCGGGACAGGAGTCTACGAGCAGTACTTC
. | TRBJ2-1 | . | TRBV5-4 | CASSFAGAGGRNEQFF | TGTGCCAGCAGCTTCGCGGGGGCAGGGGGCCGCAATGAGCAGTTCTTC
TRBD1 | TRBJ2-7 | . | TRBV5-1 | CASISWGDRGYYEQYF | TGCGCCAGCATCTCCTGGGGGGACAGGGGATACTACGAGCAGTACTTC
TRBD2 | TRBJ2-7 | . | TRBV29-1 | CSVDRGDYEQYF | TGCAGCGTTGATCGGGGGGACTACGAGCAGTACTTC
. | TRBJ2-2 | . | TRBV10-3 | CAISESNGELFF | TGTGCCATCAGTGAGTCGAACGGGGAGCTGTTTTTT
. | TRBJ1-1 | . | TRBV9 | CASSVGDTEAFF | TGTGCCAGCAGCGTGGGGGACACTGAAGCTTTCTTT
. | TRBJ2-2 | . | TRBV19 | CASSFTPPTGELFF | TGTGCCAGTAGTTTCACCCCCCCGACCGGGGAGCTGTTTTTT
. | TRBJ2-6 | . | TRBV19 | CASSQWAVSSGANVLTF | TGTGCCAGTAGTCAGTGGGCCGTGAGCTCTGGGGCCAACGTCCTGACTTTC
. | TRBJ1-5 | . | TRBV15 | CATSRGTSSLGQPQHF | TGTGCCACCAGCAGGGGGACATCATCCTTGGGTCAGCCCCAGCATTTT
TRBD2 | TRBJ2-2 | . | TRBV5-4 | CASSPDRTSGYAGELFF | TGTGCCAGCAGCCCGGATCGGACTAGCGGGTATGCCGGGGAGCTGTTTTTT
TRBD1 | TRBJ2-7 | . | TRBV5-5 | CASSLESGQRKIYEQYF | TGTGCCAGCAGCTTGGAGTCGGGACAGCGAAAGATTTACGAGCAGTACTTC
. | TRBJ1-2 | . | TRBV20-1 | CSARDRQGYTF | TGCAGTGCCCGGGACCGTCAAGGCTACACCTTC
. | TRBJ1-1 | . | TRBV20-1 | CSALAYTEAFF | TGCAGTGCTTTAGCTTACACTGAAGCTTTCTTT
. | TRBJ1-2 | . | TRBV7-2 | CASSLTFIRGGDYGYTF | TGTGCCAGCAGCCTCACGTTCATCAGGGGTGGGGACTATGGCTACACCTTC
TRBD2 | TRBJ2-3 | . | TRBV6-5 | CASSGGAGDTQYF | TGTGCCAGCAGCGGGGGGGCGGGAGATACGCAGTATTTT
TRBD2 | TRBJ2-7 | . | TRBV27 | CASSLSLAGHYEQYF | TGTGCCAGCAGTTTATCCCTAGCGGGACACTACGAGCAGTACTTC
. | TRBJ2-1 | . | TRBV11-2 | CASSSWTGWEVEQFF | TGTGCCAGCAGCTCGTGGACAGGCTGGGAGGTTGAGCAGTTCTTC
TRBD2 | TRBJ2-1 | . | TRBV2 | CASSPLAGGYNEQFF | TGTGCCAGCAGTCCTCTAGCGGGAGGTTACAATGAGCAGTTCTTC
. | TRBJ2-5 | . | TRBV28 | CASSLAKGPEETQYF | TGTGCCAGCAGTTTGGCAAAGGGTCCCGAAGAGACCCAGTACTTC
. | TRBJ2-3 | . | TRBV2 | CASSELDADTQYF | TGTGCCAGCAGTGAACTAGACGCAGATACGCAGTATTTT
TRBD1 | TRBJ2-7 | . | TRBV4-1 | CASSQTGTLSYEQYF | TGCGCCAGCAGCCAGACAGGGACCCTCTCCTACGAGCAGTACTTC
. | TRBJ2-7 | . | TRBV28 | CASSLRQASYEQYF | TGTGCCAGCAGTTTACGGCAGGCCAGCTACGAGCAGTACTTC
TRBD1 | TRBJ1-2 | . | TRBV18 | CASSPPDRTRNYGYTF | TGTGCCAGCTCACCACCGGACAGGACGCGTAACTATGGCTACACCTTC
. | TRBJ1-1 | . | TRBV10-3 | CAISEDTLEAFF | TGTGCCATCAGTGAAGACACCCTTGAAGCTTTCTTT
. | TRBJ2-7 | once | TRBV19 | CASSFRDAGPYEQYF | TGTGCCAGTAGTTTCCGGGACGCCGGTCCCTACGAGCAGTACTTC
. | TRBJ1-1 | . | TRBV6-6 | CASSYLGGRGSEAFF | TGTGCCAGCAGTTACCTGGGGGGGAGGGGCTCTGAAGCTTTCTTT
TRBD1 | TRBJ2-2 | few | TRBV19 | CASKGTGGETGELFF | TGTGCCAGTAAGGGGACAGGGGGCGAGACCGGGGAGCTGTTTTTT
TRBD1 | TRBJ1-5 | few | TRBV27 | CASSSRDSPNQPQHF | TGTGCCAGCAGTTCCCGGGACAGTCCCAATCAGCCCCAGCATTTT
. | TRBJ2-2 | . | TRBV28 | CASSFSAGANTGELFF | TGTGCCAGCAGTTTTTCTGCGGGGGCTAACACCGGGGAGCTGTTTTTT
. | TRBJ2-3 | . | TRBV28 | CASSPVYNTDTQYF | TGTGCCAGCAGTCCCGTCTATAACACAGATACGCAGTATTTT
TRBD2 | TRBJ2-2 | . | TRBV9 | CASQTSGYTGELFF | TGTGCCAGCCAAACTAGCGGGTACACCGGGGAGCTGTTTTTT
. | TRBJ2-3 | . | TRBV13 | CASSRASTDTQYF | TGTGCCAGCAGCCGAGCCAGCACAGATACGCAGTATTTT
. | TRBJ2-7 | . | TRBV14 | CASSQTSPYEQYF | TGTGCCAGCAGCCAGACTAGTCCCTACGAGCAGTACTTC
. | TRBJ2-1 | . | TRBV5-4 | CGTSSYNEQFF | TGTGGGACCAGCTCCTACAATGAGCAGTTCTTC
TRBD1 | TRBJ2-7 | . | TRBV28 | CASSLPSGTVTYEQYF | TGTGCCAGCAGTTTACCCTCCGGGACAGTGACTTACGAGCAGTACTTC
. | TRBJ2-5 | . | TRBV30 | CAWTPSDRLAETQYF | TGTGCCTGGACTCCCTCCGACAGGCTCGCGGAGACCCAGTACTTC
TRBD1 | TRBJ2-2 | few | TRBV2 | CASKDRGPTGELFF | TGTGCCTCAAAAGACAGGGGCCCCACCGGGGAGCTGTTTTTT
TRBD1 | TRBJ2-1 | . | TRBV10-1 | CASSDRTGAANEQFF | TGCGCCAGCAGTGATCGGACAGGGGCAGCCAATGAGCAGTTCTTC
. | TRBJ2-7 | . | TRBV28 | CASSLSGRVGGEQYF | TGTGCCAGCAGTTTATCGGGCAGGGTCGGCGGCGAGCAGTACTTC